This TCR beta chain is from a study of shared clonotypes between healthy human individuals. Findings of the study overall: Sequencing depth was expected to influence donor clonotype sharing.

In the naive CD8 group, cells lacked CD45RO and were positively selected for CCR7, so terminally differentiated effector memory CD45RA+ cells were left out. The authors distributed each subset's genomic DNA evenly over several immunoSEQ plates. The data were produced by immunoSEQ multiplex PCR, yet TCRdb's version contains in-frame clones alone and is incomplete. The repertoire consists of roughly 850,000 clones, with roughly 96% occurring once and the leading ten covering around 0.25%. With respect to this clone: Its antigen is unknown.

The length of the CDR3 is 14 residues. Per the germline V gene, CDR1 is SEHNR and CDR2 is FQNEAQ (reference sequence). V lost 4 bases and J lost 4, with 11 bases in between. Sequencing input: naive CD8+ T cells sorted from blood. The rearrangement links TRBV7-9 to TRBJ2-1; possible D gene TRBD1, 6 bases. The TCR originated in a man between 25 and 39 years old in good health. The CDR3 sequence: CASSSRTAYNEQFF. In DNA form, the CDR3 reads TGTGCCAGCAGCTCAAGGACAGCTTACAATGAGCAGTTCTTC.